This T cell receptor (beta chain) was sequenced during a study of OX40 agonist ivuxolimab in advanced cancers. Concerning this clone itself: The target antigen is unknown.

TCRdb's table, derived via immunoSEQ multiplex PCR, lists solely in-frame clones and lacks some. Seen here are 50,000 to 60,000 clones, 90% observed once, and the top ten hold roughly 4.4%. Notes on the study in general: Partial responders treated at 0.1-3.0 mg/kg exhibited clonal expansion among the lowest measured.

In germline, CDR1 is SGHDN, CDR2 FVKESK. The CDR3 runs to 14 residues. Deletions cut 3 bases from V and 1 base from J, with 9 bases between. The sample consisted of CD4+ or CD8+ T cells sorted from blood, taken in a trial of the OX40 agonist ivuxolimab. The rearrangement uses TRBV14 and TRBJ1-1; D not certain. This TCR came from an adult with an advanced solid tumor such as melanoma, head and neck, liver or kidney cancer. CDR3 region: CASSHLGRNTEAFF. Here the CDR3 DNA reads TGTGCCAGCAGCCATTTGGGCCGGAACACTGAAGCTTTCTTT. Using reference TRBV14 and TRBJ1-1 for the parts outside the CDR3, the full variable domain is EAGVTQFPSHSVIEKGQTVTLRCDPISGHDNLYWYRRVMGKEIKFLLHFVKESKQDESGMPNNRFLAERTGGTYSTLKVQPAELEDSGVYFCASSHLGRNTEAFFGQGTRLTVV.